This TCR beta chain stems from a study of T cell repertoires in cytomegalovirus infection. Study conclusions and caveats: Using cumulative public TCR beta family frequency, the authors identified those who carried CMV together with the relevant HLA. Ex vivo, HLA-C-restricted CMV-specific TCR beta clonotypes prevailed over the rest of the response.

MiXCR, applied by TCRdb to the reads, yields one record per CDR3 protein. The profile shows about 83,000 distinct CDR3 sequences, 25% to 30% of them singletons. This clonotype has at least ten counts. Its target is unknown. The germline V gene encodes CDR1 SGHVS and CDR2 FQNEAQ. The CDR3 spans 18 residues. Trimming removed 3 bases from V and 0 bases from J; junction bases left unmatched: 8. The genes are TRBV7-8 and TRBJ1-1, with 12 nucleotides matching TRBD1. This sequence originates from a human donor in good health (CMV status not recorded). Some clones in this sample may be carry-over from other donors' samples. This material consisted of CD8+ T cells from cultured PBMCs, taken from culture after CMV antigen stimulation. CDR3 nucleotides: TGTGCCAGCAGCTTCGGGACAGGGGGCGCGGGGGTGAACACTGAAGCTTTCTTT. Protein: CASSFGTGGAGVNTEAFF.